Shown below are 2 T cell receptor beta chains from a single sample sequenced in a study of blood T cell repertoires in COVID-19. Repertoires were generated with immunoSEQ multiplex PCR, while TCRdb's copy carries only in-frame clones and drops some. Among a few hundred thousand clones listed, 90% were seen once. The source material was peripheral blood. Source of these receptors: a woman in her thirties or forties with COVID-19, enrolled during active disease.

This clone was recorded once. This chain uses TRBV7-2 with TRBJ1-6, with D possibly being TRBD1 (6 bases). Trimming removed 1 base at V and 6 bases at J, with 13 bases between. Germline CDR1 is SGHTA and CDR2 is FQGNSA. The length of the CDR3 is 16 residues. The CDR3, as DNA: TGTGCCAGCAGCTTAGAACAGGGAATCGGTAATTCACCCCTCCACTTT. This sequence encodes CASSLEQGIGNSPLHF.

This clone was detected only a few times. The rearrangement links TRBV5-1 to TRBJ1-2; the D gene is possibly TRBD1 (6 bases). The length of the CDR3 is 12 residues. V was pared by 1 base and J by 6 bases, with 7 bases between. Germline V gives CDR1 SGHRS, CDR2 YFSETQ. This chain's CDR3 is CASSLRGNGYTF. CDR3 DNA: TGCGCCAGCAGCTTGAGGGGGAATGGCTACACCTTC.